This T cell receptor beta chain was identified during a study of cytomegalovirus exposure and HLA in healthy donors. PCR used 60 Vbeta primers and 13 Jbeta primers. Only in-frame clones appear in the TCRdb table, and some are missing; sequencing was by immunoSEQ multiplex PCR. The sample includes some 130,000 clones, about 80% of them seen just once. The CDR3 spans 16 residues. V was pared by 2 bases and J by 2 bases, with 6 bases of the junction left unmatched. CDR1 and CDR2 (germline): MNHEY, SMNVEV (reference sequence). Input material: PBMCs. This chain links TRBV27 with TRBJ2-1; TRBD2 agrees at 7 bases. The receptor comes from a man younger than 30 in good health and CMV-seronegative. The CDR3 DNA reads TGTGCCAGCAGTTTACCCGGCGGGAGAACCTACAATGAGCAGTTCTTC. Encoded protein: CASSLPGGRTYNEQFF.